The rows below give T cell receptor beta chains drawn from one sample of a study of tumor and adjacent non-tumor tissue in lung cancer. TCRdb re-analysed the multiplex PCR reads in MiXCR, keeping a single row per CDR3 protein. The sample lists 100,000 to 150,000 distinct CDR3 sequences; roughly 64% were seen once. The sample comprised lung tumor tissue. Every receptor here comes from a man aged 30-40 years with non-small cell lung cancer. CDR3s include the opening cysteine and the closing phenylalanine or tryptophan. Each record gives: V gene, D gene, clone size, J gene, CDR3 protein, CDR3 DNA. The D gene is left open where the match is weak. Clone sizes are given selectively: once, few, many, or a class where the clone is expanded.

V gene: TRBV20-1
D gene: .
clone size: .
J gene: TRBJ2-7
CDR3 protein: CSARDRGRASYEQYF
CDR3 DNA: TGCAGTGCTAGAGATAGGGGTCGGGCGTCCTACGAGCAGTACTTC

V gene: TRBV5-1
D gene: TRBD1
clone size: .
J gene: TRBJ2-5
CDR3 protein: CASSLGQQETQYF
CDR3 DNA: TGTGCCAGCAGCTTGGGACAGCAAGAGACCCAGTACTTC

V gene: TRBV7-9
D gene: TRBD1
clone size: once
J gene: TRBJ1-1
CDR3 protein: CASIHTGQGRFEAFF
CDR3 DNA: TGTGCCAGCATCCACACCGGACAGGGGCGTTTTGAAGCTTTCTTT

V gene: TRBV12-3/TRBV12-4
D gene: .
clone size: .
J gene: TRBJ2-5
CDR3 protein: CASSSQQTQETQYF
CDR3 DNA: TGTGCCAGCAGTTCACAACAAACACAAGAGACCCAGTACTTC

V gene: TRBV4-1
D gene: .
clone size: .
J gene: TRBJ1-1
CDR3 protein: CASSQGISKTMNTEAFF
CDR3 DNA: TGCGCCAGTAGCCAAGGTATTAGCAAGACAATGAACACTGAAGCTTTCTTT

V gene: TRBV7-8
D gene: .
clone size: .
J gene: TRBJ2-3
CDR3 protein: CASSLPARKDKTDTQYF
CDR3 DNA: TGTGCCAGCAGCTTACCCGCACGGAAAGACAAGACAGATACGCAGTATTTT

V gene: TRBV29-1
D gene: .
clone size: .
J gene: TRBJ2-7
CDR3 protein: CSVAEAVYEEYF
CDR3 DNA: TGCAGCGTCGCCGAGGCAGTCTACGAGGAGTACTTC

V gene: TRBV12-3/TRBV12-4
D gene: .
clone size: many
J gene: TRBJ2-4
CDR3 protein: CASLGGLGIQYF
CDR3 DNA: TGTGCCAGCCTGGGGGGCTTGGGCATTCAGTACTTC

V gene: TRBV12-3/TRBV12-4
D gene: .
clone size: many
J gene: TRBJ2-5
CDR3 protein: CASSSALYQETQYF
CDR3 DNA: TGTGCCAGCAGTTCGGCGCTGTACCAAGAGACCCAGTACTTC

V gene: TRBV7-8
D gene: .
clone size: once
J gene: TRBJ2-1
CDR3 protein: CTSSAQDNEQFF
CDR3 DNA: TGTACCAGCAGCGCACAGGATAATGAGCAGTTCTTC

V gene: TRBV6-5
D gene: .
clone size: many
J gene: TRBJ1-1
CDR3 protein: CASSFRENTEAFF
CDR3 DNA: TGTGCCAGCAGTTTCCGGGAGAACACTGAAGCTTTCTTT

V gene: TRBV7-9
D gene: .
clone size: few
J gene: TRBJ2-3
CDR3 protein: CASIITDTQYF
CDR3 DNA: TGTGCCAGCATCATAACAGATACGCAGTATTTT

V gene: TRBV6-6
D gene: .
clone size: .
J gene: TRBJ1-4
CDR3 protein: CASSRRQFATNEKLFF
CDR3 DNA: TGTGCCAGCAGCCGGAGACAGTTTGCAACTAATGAAAAACTGTTTTTT

V gene: TRBV20-1
D gene: .
clone size: .
J gene: TRBJ2-7
CDR3 protein: CSARSRSSYEQYF
CDR3 DNA: TGCAGTGCTAGATCCAGGTCCTCCTACGAGCAGTACTTC

V gene: TRBV6-1
D gene: .
clone size: .
J gene: TRBJ1-5
CDR3 protein: CASNGVIGNRSNQPQHF
CDR3 DNA: TGTGCCAGCAATGGGGTAATAGGAAATAGGAGCAATCAGCCCCAGCATTTT

V gene: TRBV24-1
D gene: TRBD1
clone size: many
J gene: TRBJ2-3
CDR3 protein: CATSFPGGSTDTQYF
CDR3 DNA: TGTGCCACCAGTTTCCCAGGGGGCTCCACAGATACGCAGTATTTT

V gene: TRBV12-3/TRBV12-4
D gene: .
clone size: many
J gene: TRBJ1-4
CDR3 protein: CASSLEQGNEKLFF
CDR3 DNA: TGTGCCAGCAGTTTAGAACAGGGAAATGAAAAACTGTTTTTT

V gene: TRBV6-2/TRBV6-3
D gene: TRBD1
clone size: many
J gene: TRBJ1-2
CDR3 protein: CASRYETGSYGYTF
CDR3 DNA: TGTGCCAGCAGATACGAGACAGGGAGTTATGGCTACACCTTC

V gene: TRBV29-1
D gene: .
clone size: .
J gene: TRBJ1-1
CDR3 protein: CSVVATRTEAFF
CDR3 DNA: TGTAGCGTTGTAGCCACCCGCACTGAAGCTTTCTTT

V gene: TRBV11-1
D gene: .
clone size: .
J gene: TRBJ1-1
CDR3 protein: CASSSQRNTEAFF
CDR3 DNA: TGTGCCAGCAGCTCCCAAAGGAACACTGAAGCTTTCTTT

V gene: TRBV6-5
D gene: .
clone size: .
J gene: TRBJ2-1
CDR3 protein: CASSSGWASYNEQFF
CDR3 DNA: TGTGCCAGCAGCTCAGGGTGGGCTTCCTACAATGAGCAGTTCTTC

V gene: TRBV6-1
D gene: .
clone size: many
J gene: TRBJ2-7
CDR3 protein: CASRRPYEQYF
CDR3 DNA: TGTGCCAGCAGGAGACCTTACGAGCAGTACTTC

V gene: TRBV20-1
D gene: TRBD1
clone size: many
J gene: TRBJ2-3
CDR3 protein: CSARNPGGLTDTQYF
CDR3 DNA: TGCAGTGCTAGAAACCCAGGGGGTCTAACAGATACGCAGTATTTT

V gene: TRBV4-2
D gene: TRBD2
clone size: many
J gene: TRBJ2-3
CDR3 protein: CASSQELAGMRTDTQYF
CDR3 DNA: TGTGCCAGCAGCCAAGAGCTAGCGGGGATGCGCACAGATACGCAGTATTTT

V gene: TRBV10-2
D gene: TRBD1
clone size: .
J gene: TRBJ1-5
CDR3 protein: CASSSGRGGGSKPQHF
CDR3 DNA: TGCGCCAGCAGTTCAGGGAGAGGGGGCGGAAGTAAGCCCCAGCATTTT

V gene: TRBV20-1
D gene: TRBD2
clone size: many
J gene: TRBJ2-7
CDR3 protein: CSARGRTSGGHSYEQYF
CDR3 DNA: TGCAGTGCTAGAGGGAGGACTAGCGGGGGGCACTCCTACGAGCAGTACTTC

V gene: TRBV11-2
D gene: TRBD2
clone size: once
J gene: TRBJ2-3
CDR3 protein: CTCTLGEGHTDTQYF
CDR3 DNA: TGTACCTGTACCCTGGGGGAGGGCCACACAGATACGCAGTATTTT

V gene: TRBV29-1
D gene: TRBD1
clone size: few
J gene: TRBJ1-3
CDR3 protein: CSVGWDRPSGSTIYF
CDR3 DNA: TGCAGCGTTGGATGGGACAGACCCTCTGGAAGCACCATATATTTT

V gene: TRBV7-2
D gene: .
clone size: .
J gene: TRBJ2-1
CDR3 protein: CASSPTTTSHEQFF
CDR3 DNA: TGTGCCAGCAGCCCTACTACCACCTCTCATGAGCAGTTCTTC

V gene: TRBV6-5
D gene: .
clone size: .
J gene: TRBJ1-2
CDR3 protein: CGSENAFRGYGYTF
CDR3 DNA: TGTGGCAGCGAAAACGCGTTTCGGGGCTATGGCTACACCTTC

V gene: TRBV4-3
D gene: .
clone size: .
J gene: TRBJ1-5
CDR3 protein: CASNQDVQANTQHF
CDR3 DNA: TGCGCCAGCAACCAAGATGTACAGGCGAATACCCAGCATTTT

V gene: TRBV12-3/TRBV12-4
D gene: .
clone size: .
J gene: TRBJ1-3
CDR3 protein: CVSSLGPGTGNTIYF
CDR3 DNA: TGTGTCAGCAGTTTAGGACCCGGCACTGGAAACACCATATATTTC

V gene: TRBV2
D gene: .
clone size: .
J gene: TRBJ2-5
CDR3 protein: CASSGIGETQYF
CDR3 DNA: TGTGCCAGCAGCGGTATCGGAGAGACCCAGTACTTC

V gene: TRBV5-4
D gene: TRBD1
clone size: .
J gene: TRBJ2-1
CDR3 protein: CANSRDSLSYNEQFF
CDR3 DNA: TGTGCCAACAGTCGGGACAGCTTGTCATACAATGAGCAGTTCTTC

V gene: TRBV10-3
D gene: TRBD2
clone size: few
J gene: TRBJ2-5
CDR3 protein: CAITCGGGAEETQYF
CDR3 DNA: TGTGCCATCACCTGTGGCGGGGGGGCCGAGGAGACCCAGTACTTC

V gene: TRBV5-4
D gene: TRBD2
clone size: once
J gene: TRBJ2-2
CDR3 protein: CASSLSSGLANTGELFF
CDR3 DNA: TGTGCCAGCAGCTTGTCTAGCGGACTAGCGAACACCGGGGAGCTGTTTTTT

V gene: TRBV4-1
D gene: .
clone size: .
J gene: TRBJ2-1
CDR3 protein: CASSSWKGREMGNEQFF
CDR3 DNA: TGCGCCAGCAGCTCCTGGAAGGGGCGGGAAATGGGAAATGAGCAGTTCTTC

V gene: TRBV20-1
D gene: TRBD1
clone size: .
J gene: TRBJ2-7
CDR3 protein: CSAIRDRPYDEQYF
CDR3 DNA: TGCAGTGCTATCCGGGACAGACCCTATGACGAGCAGTACTTC

V gene: TRBV20-1
D gene: TRBD1
clone size: .
J gene: TRBJ1-2
CDR3 protein: CRGRSETGLTF
CDR3 DNA: TGCAGAGGTAGGTCGGAGACAGGGCTCACCTTC

V gene: TRBV20-1
D gene: TRBD1
clone size: many
J gene: TRBJ1-5
CDR3 protein: CSARDNTGVGQPQHF
CDR3 DNA: TGCAGTGCTAGAGATAACACAGGGGTCGGGCAGCCCCAGCATTTT

V gene: TRBV6-2/TRBV6-3
D gene: .
clone size: .
J gene: TRBJ2-3
CDR3 protein: CASSVNTPDTHYF
CDR3 DNA: TGTGCCAGCAGTGTGAATACGCCAGATACGCACTATTTT

V gene: TRBV7-8
D gene: TRBD2
clone size: .
J gene: TRBJ2-3
CDR3 protein: CASSSSSGRSRDTQYF
CDR3 DNA: TGTGCCAGCAGCTCGAGTAGCGGGAGGAGTAGAGATACGCAGTATTTT

V gene: TRBV12-3/TRBV12-4
D gene: .
clone size: many
J gene: TRBJ1-5
CDR3 protein: CASSQGIGNQPQHF
CDR3 DNA: TGTGCCAGCAGTCAGGGGATAGGCAATCAGCCCCAGCATTTT

V gene: TRBV20-1
D gene: .
clone size: .
J gene: TRBJ2-6
CDR3 protein: CSATSSGADVMSF
CDR3 DNA: TGCAGTGCTACTAGCTCTGGGGCCGACGTCATGTCTTTC

V gene: TRBV11-3
D gene: TRBD1
clone size: .
J gene: TRBJ1-2
CDR3 protein: CANNAGQTNYGYTF
CDR3 DNA: TGTGCCAACAACGCGGGACAGACGAACTATGGCTACACCTTC

V gene: TRBV20-1
D gene: TRBD1
clone size: .
J gene: TRBJ2-2
CDR3 protein: CGTAKQGSNTGKLFF
CDR3 DNA: TGCGGTACTGCCAAACAGGGGTCGAACACGGGGAAGCTGTTTTTT